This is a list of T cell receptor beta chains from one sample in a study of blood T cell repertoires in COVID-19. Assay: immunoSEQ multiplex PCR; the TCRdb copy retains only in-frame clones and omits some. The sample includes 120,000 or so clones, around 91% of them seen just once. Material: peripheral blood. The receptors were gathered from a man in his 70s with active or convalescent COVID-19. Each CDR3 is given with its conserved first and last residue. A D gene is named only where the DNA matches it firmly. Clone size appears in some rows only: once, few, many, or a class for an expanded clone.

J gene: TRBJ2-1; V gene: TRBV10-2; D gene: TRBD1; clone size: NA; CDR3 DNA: TGCGCCAGCAGTGAGACGACAGGGAGCAATGAGCAGTTCTTC; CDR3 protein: CASSETTGSNEQFF
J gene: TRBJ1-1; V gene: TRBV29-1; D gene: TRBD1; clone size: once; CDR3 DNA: TGCAGCGTCGCCACCATAGACAGGGGAATTGAAGCTTTCTTT; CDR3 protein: CSVATIDRGIEAFF
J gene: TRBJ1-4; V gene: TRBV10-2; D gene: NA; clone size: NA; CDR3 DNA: TGCGCCAGCAGTGAGTCCCCGCAGGGGAATAATGAAAAACTGTTTTTT; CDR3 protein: CASSESPQGNNEKLFF
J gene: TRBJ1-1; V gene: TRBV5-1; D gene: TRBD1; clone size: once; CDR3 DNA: TGCGCCAGCAGCTTGGGACAGGGGGCTGAAGCTTTCTTT; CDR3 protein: CASSLGQGAEAFF
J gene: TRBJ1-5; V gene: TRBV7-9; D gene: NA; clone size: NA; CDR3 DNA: TGTGCCAGCAGTTCCAGCAGGGGCGGCAATCAGCCCCAGCATTTT; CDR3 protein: CASSSSRGGNQPQHF
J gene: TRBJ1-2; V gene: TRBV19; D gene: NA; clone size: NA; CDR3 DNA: TGTGCCAGTAGTATAGACGCCGGGAACTATGGCTACACCTTC; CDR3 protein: CASSIDAGNYGYTF
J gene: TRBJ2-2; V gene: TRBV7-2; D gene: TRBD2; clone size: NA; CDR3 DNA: TGTGCCAGCAGCCTGGGACTAGCGGGAGGGAACACCGGGGAGCTGTTTTTT; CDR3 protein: CASSLGLAGGNTGELFF
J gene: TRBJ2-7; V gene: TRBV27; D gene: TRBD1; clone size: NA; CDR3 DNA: TGTGCCAGCAGGCGAGGGGGCTTAAGCTACGAGCAGTACTTC; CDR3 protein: CASRRGGLSYEQYF
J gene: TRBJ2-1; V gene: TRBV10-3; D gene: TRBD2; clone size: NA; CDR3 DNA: TGTGCCACCGGCGGGGACTACCCTGAGCAGTTCTTC; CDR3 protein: CATGGDYPEQFF
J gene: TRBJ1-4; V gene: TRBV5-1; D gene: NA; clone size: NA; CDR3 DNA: TGCGCCAGCAGCCCAGAAAGCGGAGAAAAACTGTTTTTT; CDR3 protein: CASSPESGEKLFF
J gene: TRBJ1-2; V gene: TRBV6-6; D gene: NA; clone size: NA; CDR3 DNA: TGTGCCAGCAGTTACTTGGACAGCAACTATGGCTACACCTTC; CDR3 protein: CASSYLDSNYGYTF
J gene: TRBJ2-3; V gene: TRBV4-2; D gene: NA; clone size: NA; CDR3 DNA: TGTGCCAGCAGCCAAGATGAGTCGCATACAGATACGCAGTATTTT; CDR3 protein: CASSQDESHTDTQYF
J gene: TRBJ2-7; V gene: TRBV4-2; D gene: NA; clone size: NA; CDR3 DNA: TGTGCCAGCAGCCACGATACTAGTGGGAGCTCCTACGAGCAGTACTTC; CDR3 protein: CASSHDTSGSSYEQYF
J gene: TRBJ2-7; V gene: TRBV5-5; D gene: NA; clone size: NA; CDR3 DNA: TGTGCCAGCAGCTTGGCCGCAGCCTACGAGCAGTACTTC; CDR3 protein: CASSLAAAYEQYF
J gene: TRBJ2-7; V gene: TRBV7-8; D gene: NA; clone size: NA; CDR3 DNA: TGTGCCAGCAGCTTAGAGTTGCCAGGGAACGGTTACGAGCAGTACTTC; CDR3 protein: CASSLELPGNGYEQYF
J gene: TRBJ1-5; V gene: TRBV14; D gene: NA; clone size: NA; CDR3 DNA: TGTGCCGGATGGGGAGGAAAGTATAGCAATCAGCCCCAGCATTTT; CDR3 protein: CAGWGGKYSNQPQHF
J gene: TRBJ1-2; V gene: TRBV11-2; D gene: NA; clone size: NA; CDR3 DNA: TGTGCCAGCAGCCCCTATCGGGGACATAGTCTTCGGGACTATGGCTACACCTTC; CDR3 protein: CASSPYRGHSLRDYGYTF
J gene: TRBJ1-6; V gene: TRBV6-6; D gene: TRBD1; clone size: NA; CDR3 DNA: TGTGCCAGCAGCCGGCAGACAGGGGGCGTTAATTCACCCCTCCACTTT; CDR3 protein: CASSRQTGGVNSPLHF
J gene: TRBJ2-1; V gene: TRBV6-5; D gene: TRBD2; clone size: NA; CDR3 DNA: TGTGCCAGCGGTCTTGGACTAGCGGCTCGGGGTGAGCAGTTCTTC; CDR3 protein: CASGLGLAARGEQFF
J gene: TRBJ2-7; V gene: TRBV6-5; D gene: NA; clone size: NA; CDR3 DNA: TGTGCCAGCAGCTCTACCGCGGTCGCCTACGAGCAGTACTTC; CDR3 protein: CASSSTAVAYEQYF
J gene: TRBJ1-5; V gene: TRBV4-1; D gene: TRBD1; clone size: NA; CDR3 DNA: TGCGCCAGCAGCCAAACACGGACCCGGGACAGCTTTTATCTTCAGCCCCAGCATTTT; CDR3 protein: CASSQTRTRDSFYLQPQHF
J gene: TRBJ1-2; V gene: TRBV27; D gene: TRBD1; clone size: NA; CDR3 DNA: TGTGCCAGCAGATCGACAGGGGGCGACTATGGCTACACCTTC; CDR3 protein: CASRSTGGDYGYTF
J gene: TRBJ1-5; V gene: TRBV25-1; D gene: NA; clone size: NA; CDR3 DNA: TGTGCCAGCAGTGATAGCCCCTCGCGGCAGGGTAGCAATCAGCCCCAGCATTTT; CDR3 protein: CASSDSPSRQGSNQPQHF
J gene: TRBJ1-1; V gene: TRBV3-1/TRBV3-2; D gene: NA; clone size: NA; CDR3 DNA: TGTGCCAGCAGCCAAACAGGGAACACTGAAGCTTTCTTT; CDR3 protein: CASSQTGNTEAFF
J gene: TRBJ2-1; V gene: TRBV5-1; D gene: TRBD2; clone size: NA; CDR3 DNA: TGCGCCAGCAGCTCAGTATCTAGCGGGAAGAGGAATGAGCAGTTCTTC; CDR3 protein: CASSSVSSGKRNEQFF
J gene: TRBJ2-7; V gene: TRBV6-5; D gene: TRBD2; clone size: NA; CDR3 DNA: TGTGCCAGCAGGAGGAGCGCGGGAGGAGGGTACGAGCAGTACTTC; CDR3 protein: CASRRSAGGGYEQYF
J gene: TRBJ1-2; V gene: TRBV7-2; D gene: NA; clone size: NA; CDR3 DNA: TGTGCCAGCAGCTTAGGGAGGGTTAACTATGGCTACACCTTC; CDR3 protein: CASSLGRVNYGYTF
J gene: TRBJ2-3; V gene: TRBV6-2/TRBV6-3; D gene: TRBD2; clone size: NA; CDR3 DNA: TGTGCCAGCAGTGAGAGAGCGGGAGCGCGGACAGATACGCAGTATTTT; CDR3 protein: CASSERAGARTDTQYF
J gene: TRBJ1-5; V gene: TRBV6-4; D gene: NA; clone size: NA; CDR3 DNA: TGTGCCAGCAGTGAGGGGGCGAATCAGCCCCAGCATTTT; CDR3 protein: CASSEGANQPQHF
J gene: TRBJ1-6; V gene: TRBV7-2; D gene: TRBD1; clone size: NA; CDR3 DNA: TGTGCCAGCAGCGTCGGACAGGAGAATTCACCCCTCCACTTT; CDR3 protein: CASSVGQENSPLHF
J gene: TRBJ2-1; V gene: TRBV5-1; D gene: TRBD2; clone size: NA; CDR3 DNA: TGCGCCAGCAGCCAAGCCGGGACTAGCGGGGGTTACAATGAGCAGTTCTTC; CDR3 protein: CASSQAGTSGGYNEQFF